The 11 T cell receptor beta chains below were found in one sample sequenced in a study of radiation and T cells in renal cell carcinoma. Time point noted: blood 4 weeks post-SBRT, at nephrectomy. Specified treatment: 15 Gy SBRT to primary tumor, nephrectomy 4 weeks later. Method: immunoSEQ multiplex PCR; TCRdb's copy keeps in-frame clones and lacks some. This repertoire shows 120,000 to 150,000 clones, approximately 86% found once; its top ten account for about 17%. Sequencing was performed on blood, taken from a patient whose treatment included radiotherapy and nephrectomy. The receptors shown here come from a woman between 45 and 60 years old with renal cell carcinoma.

This rearrangement joins TRBV5-4 to TRBJ2-3, with 9 bases lining up with TRBD1. Germline V gene data show CDR1 as SGHNT and CDR2 as YYREEE (reference sequence). J lost 4 bases, V lost 4 bases, and 7 bases had no gene match. This CDR3 contains 15 residues. CDR3 nucleotides: TGTGCCAGCAGCCCGGGGGACAGGGCAGCAGATACGCAGTATTTT. Translation gives CASSPGDRAADTQYF.

The rearrangement uses TRBV30 and TRBJ1-1, with unresolved D. The V end lost 1 base, the J end lost 4 bases, and 13 bases lay between the germline ends. There are 14 residues in the CDR3. Germline CDR1 is GTSNPN and CDR2 is SVGIG (reference sequence). CDR3 sequence: CAWSARYEGTEAFF. CDR3 coding DNA: TGTGCCTGGAGTGCGAGGTATGAGGGCACTGAAGCTTTCTTT.

The V gene is TRBV4-3, the J gene TRBJ2-2, with D uncertain. Trimming shortened V by 1 base and J by 0 bases, and 9 bases separated the two germline ends. The CDR3 runs 16 residues. Germline V gene lookup returns CDR1 LGHNA and CDR2 YSLEER. The CDR3 here is CASSQAESSNTGELFF. DNA for the CDR3: TGCGCCAGCAGCCAAGCTGAGTCTTCGAACACCGGGGAGCTGTTTTTT.

The chain recombines TRBV2 with TRBJ1-1, with D perhaps TRBD1 (6 bases). V lost 3 bases and J lost 1, with 12 bases in between. Per germline, CDR1 SNHLY and CDR2 FYNNEI. The CDR3 is made up of 15 amino acids. Written as DNA, the CDR3 is TGTGCCAGCAGTGAGGGGGCTTGGGCGAACACTGAAGCTTTCTTT. Its translation: CASSEGAWANTEAFF.

The V gene is TRBV19, the J gene TRBJ1-2; TRBD1 might be the D (5 bases). V shed 6 bases and J shed 7 bases, with 12 bases lying between them. The CDR3 runs to 12 residues. Germline V gives CDR1 LNHDA, CDR2 SQIVND (reference sequence). CDR3 in amino acids: CASSFSGGGYTF. For the CDR3, the DNA is TGTGCCAGTAGCTTCTCCGGGGGTGGCTACACCTTC.

The genes are TRBV5-1 and TRBJ2-2; no clear D gene. There are 14 residues in the CDR3. Trimming took 3 bases from V and 0 from J, leaving 6 bases between them. From germline, CDR1 is SGHRS and CDR2 YFSETQ. The CDR3 here is CASSWSTNTGELFF. CDR3 DNA sequence: TGCGCCAGCAGCTGGTCAACGAACACCGGGGAGCTGTTTTTT.

This chain joins TRBV28 and TRBJ1-3; D ambiguous. V was clipped by 8 bases and J by 4 bases, with 15 bases between them. CDR3 length: 14 amino acids. Germline values: CDR1 MDHEN, CDR2 SYDVKM. In DNA, the CDR3 is TGTGCCAGCGCGGACGAGTTGGCAGGAAACACCATATATTTT. It specifies CASADELAGNTIYF.

This sequence joins TRBV7-2 and TRBJ2-3, with 7 bases matching TRBD1. With 6 bases clipped from V and 4 bases from J, the junction kept 4 bases outside the gene matches. Germline assignment: CDR1 SGHTA and CDR2 FQGNSA. The CDR3 runs 13 residues. The CDR3 spells CASRRQGADTQYF. The CDR3 nucleotides are TGTGCCAGCAGACGTCAGGGGGCAGATACGCAGTATTTT.

This clone has more than one count but fewer than ten. The chain has TRBV5-5 and TRBJ1-1; D is possibly TRBD1 (6 bases). The CDR3 spans 14 residues. Trimming shortened V by 6 bases and J by 2 bases, and 14 bases separated the two germline ends. Germline loops: CDR1 SGHKS, CDR2 YYEKEE (reference sequence). This CDR3 reads CASIQTGGNTEAFF. The CDR3 DNA is TGTGCCAGCATACAGACAGGCGGAAACACTGAAGCTTTCTTT. Combining the CDR3 with reference TRBV5-5 and TRBJ1-1 gives the whole variable domain DAGVTQSPTHLIKTRGQQVTLRCSPISGHKSVSWYQQVLGQGPQFIFQYYEKEERGRGNFPDRFSARQFPNYSSELNVNALLLGDSALYLCASIQTGGNTEAFFGQGTRLTVV.

Only a few counts were recorded for this clone. The chain uses TRBV5-4 and TRBJ2-7; D gene uncertain. Germline V CDR1 and CDR2: SGHNT, YYREEE (reference sequence). The ends were cut back, 0 bases at V and 6 bases at J, with 7 bases in the middle. The CDR3 is 12 amino acids. For the CDR3, the DNA is TGTGCCAGCAGCTTGGACGACGGCGAGCAGTACTTC. Translation gives CASSLDDGEQYF.

The rearrangement joins TRBV4-3 to TRBJ2-3, with TRBD2 identical over 10 bases. J gave up 4 bases and V 0 bases, and 4 bases lay outside the gene matches. This CDR3 has 16 amino acids. Germline assignment: CDR1 LGHNA and CDR2 YSLEER. CDR3 amino acids: CASSQEAGGQADTQYF. In DNA, the CDR3 is TGCGCCAGCAGCCAAGAAGCGGGGGGGCAGGCAGATACGCAGTATTTT.